The text below deals with one T cell receptor (beta chain). Its target is not known. The method was immunoSEQ multiplex PCR; TCRdb's version includes in-frame clones alone and lacks a portion of them. The sample records around 67,000 clones, approximately 89% being singletons. The sample is drawn from a study of OX40 agonist ivuxolimab in advanced cancers. Overall study results and limits: At 0.1 to 3.0 mg/kg and by week 6, CD4+ and CD8+ T cells in the blood had expanded clonally.

Trimming shortened V by 2 bases and J by 4 bases, and 14 bases separated the two germline ends. In germline, CDR1 is MNHEY, CDR2 SVGAGI. There are 15 residues in the CDR3. The source was CD4+ or CD8+ T cells sorted from blood, collected in a trial of the OX40 agonist ivuxolimab. The chain uses TRBV6-5 and TRBJ1-2; D remains ambiguous. This sequence was found in an adult with an advanced solid tumor such as melanoma, head and neck, liver or kidney cancer. DNA for the CDR3: TGTGCCAGCAGTTACGCGAGCGACGGGAGCTATGGCTACACCTTC. This codes for CASSYASDGSYGYTF.